This T cell receptor (beta chain) was sequenced in a study of prognosis after radiotherapy for stage I lung cancer. The overall study: Among the enrolled patients, 12 to 15 had newly diagnosed primary stage I lung tumors, while roughly five had oligometastatic NSCLC following surgical resection of the primary tumor. Distant metastases were recorded in a handful of patients after radiotherapy, at a median of approximately seven months, and no significant progression was recorded in some 15. Study outcomes and limitations: Reportedly, the usage of TRBV and TRBJ genes was not the same in patients with and without metastases. Reduced Shannon entropy following stereotactic body radiation therapy was recorded in patients who developed distant metastases.

Germline CDR1 and CDR2: MNHNS and SASEGT. Trimming took 1 base from V and 7 from J, leaving 16 bases between them. CDR3 size: 15 residues. Genomic DNA was subjected to two-round multiplex PCR for amplification of TCR beta CDR3. Primers specific to each TRBV and TRBJ gene drove first-round PCR. Each CDR3 protein is one row after TCRdb ran MiXCR on the multiplex PCR reads. The table includes 15,000 to 20,000 distinct CDR3 sequences, around 42% detected once. The table lists this clonotype with many counts. Its antigen is unidentified. The clonotype was recovered from a donor of 50 years or more with non-small cell lung cancer. This material consisted of PBMCs, taken before or after stereotactic body radiation therapy (not recorded which). This chain connects TRBV6-1 to TRBJ1-2, with D possibly TRBD1 on 5 matching bases. The CDR3 bases are TGTGCCAGCAGTGAAGATATGACAGTTCTATGTGGCTACACCTTC. It encodes CASSEDMTVLCGYTF.